Presented here are 28 T cell receptor beta chains from one specimen sequenced in a study of cytomegalovirus exposure and HLA in healthy donors. The PCR was carried out with 60 Vbeta primers and 13 Jbeta primers. TCRdb keeps only in-frame clones here, not all; method: immunoSEQ multiplex PCR. The sample consists of approximately 140,000 clones, approximately 82% of them appearing once. Input material: PBMCs. All receptors derive from a woman aged 40 to 50 in good health and CMV-seronegative.

The DNA of the CDR3 is TGTGCCAGCTCTGCGGCTAGCGGGGCCTATGGGGAGCTGTTTTTT. Its translation: CASSAASGAYGELFF. The chain recombines TRBV2 with TRBJ2-2, with 9 bases lining up with TRBD2. Losses at the gene ends were 8 bases for V and 8 bases for J; bases not matched to a gene: 12. The CDR3 totals 15 residues. Germline V CDR1 and CDR2: SNHLY, FYNNEI.

V and J are TRBV19 and TRBJ1-2; D gene ambiguous. The CDR3 length is 13 residues. Germline lookup yields CDR1 LNHDA and CDR2 SQIVND (reference sequence). V lost 6 bases to trimming and J lost 4 bases, with 12 bases between them. The CDR3 loop reads CASRTPGSYGYTF. The CDR3 DNA reads as TGTGCCAGTAGGACCCCGGGTTCCTATGGCTACACCTTC. The full variable domain, rest sourced from reference TRBV19 and TRBJ1-2, is DGGITQSPKYLFRKEGQNVTLSCEQNLNHDAMYWYRQDPGQGLRLIYYSQIVNDFQKGDIAEGYSVSREKKESFPLTVTSAQKNPTAFYLCASRTPGSYGYTFGSGTRLTVV.

The chain employs TRBV6-1 and TRBJ1-3; 8 nucleotides align to TRBD1. Per germline, CDR1 MNHNS and CDR2 SASEGT. The CDR3 is 19 amino acids. Trimming removed 2 bases from V and 4 bases from J; junction bases left unmatched: 16. Written as DNA, the CDR3 is TGTGCCAGCAGTGAAATATCGGTTAGGGACAGGCTCAGGGGAAACACCATATATTTT. Amino acids: CASSEISVRDRLRGNTIYF.

This clone turned up a few times. The chain links TRBV5-1 to TRBJ2-5; a weak D match, TRBD2 (5 bases). V lost 5 bases and J 5 bases, leaving 16 bases between the germline ends. The CDR3 length is 14 residues. Germline V CDR1 and CDR2: SGHRS, YFSETQ. The CDR3 here is CASRLQSPGETQYF. The CDR3 region has the DNA TGCGCCAGCAGACTTCAAAGTCCGGGGGAGACCCAGTACTTC.

This chain connects TRBV19 to TRBJ1-1; D unclear. The V gene lost 0 bases and the J gene lost 0 bases, with 14 bases spanning the gap. CDR1 is LNHDA, CDR2 SQIVND, per germline (reference sequence). CDR3 length: 17 residues. Here the CDR3 DNA reads TGTGCCAGTAGTATAGAGGGTGGGCATAGTCTGAACACTGAAGCTTTCTTT. This encodes CASSIEGGHSLNTEAFF.

The chain recombines TRBV29-1 with TRBJ1-1, with 8 bases lining up with TRBD1. J gave up 4 bases and V 6 bases, and 10 bases lay outside the gene matches. The CDR3 is 14 amino acids. CDR1 SQVTM and CDR2 ANQGSEA come from the germline V gene. DNA for the CDR3: TGCAGCGTCCCTTCCCACAGGGGGATCACTGAAGCTTTCTTT. It yields the protein CSVPSHRGITEAFF.

For this clone: Other DNA sequences from this sample encode an identical CDR3 as well. V gene TRBV27 combines with J gene TRBJ1-1; 9 bases match TRBD1. Unmatched junction bases numbered 3, after V lost 6 bases and J lost 1 base. From germline, CDR1 is MNHEY and CDR2 SMNVEV (reference sequence). CDR3 length equals 14 residues. The DNA for the CDR3 is TGTGCCAGCAGCTTGGACAGGGGGAACACTGAAGCTTTCTTT. This sequence encodes CASSLDRGNTEAFF.

The chain joins TRBV4-1 to TRBJ2-7, with D possibly matching TRBD1 (6 bases). The CDR3 has 15 residues. The V end was cut by 4 bases, the J end by 0 bases, with 13 bases between. CDR1 is MGHRA, CDR2 YSYEKL, per germline. CDR3 DNA: TGCGCCAGCAGCCTCAGGGGCGGAATCTCCTACGAGCAGTACTTC. Its translation: CASSLRGGISYEQYF.

The rearrangement links TRBV5-1 to TRBJ2-7; 8 bases are a match to TRBD1. V gave up 3 bases and J gave up 3 bases; unmatched junction bases: 5. Germline CDR1 reads SGHRS; CDR2 reads YFSETQ. The CDR3 runs 14 residues. CDR3 loop: CASSSGQGHYEQYF. CDR3 nucleotide sequence: TGCGCCAGCAGCTCAGGACAGGGCCACTACGAGCAGTACTTC. The full variable domain, in which reference TRBV5-1 and TRBJ2-7 provide the parts outside the CDR3, is KAGVTQTPRYLIKTRGQQVTLSCSPISGHRSVSWYQQTPGQGLQFLFEYFSETQRNKGNFPGRFSGRQFSNSRSEMNVSTLELGDSALYLCASSSGQGHYEQYFGPGTRLTVT.

The gene calls are TRBV9 and TRBJ2-3; 12 bases are a match to TRBD2. CDR1 is SGDLS, CDR2 YYNGEE, per germline. V lost 2 bases to trimming and J lost 5 bases; unmatched junction nucleotides: 6. This CDR3 is built from 16 residues. CDR3 residues: CASSVRLAGALDTQYF. The CDR3 region has the DNA TGTGCCAGCAGCGTCAGACTAGCGGGAGCTTTAGATACGCAGTATTTT.

The V call is TRBV9, the J call TRBJ2-2; no clear D. This CDR3 has 14 amino acids. The germline CDR1 and CDR2 sequences are SGDLS and YYNGEE. The V and J ends lost 3 bases and 2 bases respectively, with 8 bases between them. The CDR3 here is CASSDKTNTGELFF. The CDR3 DNA sequence: TGTGCCAGCAGCGATAAAACTAACACCGGGGAGCTGTTTTTT.

This chain connects TRBV7-9 to TRBJ1-4, with TRBD1 matching over 9 bases. J was trimmed by 7 bases and V by 5 bases; bases with no gene match: 8. Germline V gene data show CDR1 as SEHNR and CDR2 as FQNEAQ (reference sequence). The CDR3 sequence is 15 residues long. CDR3 in DNA: TGTGCCAGCAGCAGAAGGACAGGGGAGGTTGAAAAACTGTTTTTT. It is translated as CASSRRTGEVEKLFF. Complete variable domain (other parts from reference TRBV7-9 and TRBJ1-4): DTGVSQNPRHKITKRGQNVTFRCDPISEHNRLYWYRQTLGQGPEFLTYFQNEAQLEKSRLLSDRFSAERPKGSFSTLEIQRTEQGDSAMYLCASSRRTGEVEKLFFGSGTQLSVL.

The V call is TRBV7-2, the J call TRBJ2-2; 8 nucleotides match TRBD2. Germline CDR1 SGHTA, CDR2 FQGNSA. V trimming: 6 bases; J trimming: 3 bases; junction bases outside the gene matches: 12. The CDR3 contains 17 residues. The CDR3 spells CASREDSGVGYTGELFF. The CDR3 DNA follows: TGTGCCAGCAGAGAAGATAGCGGGGTAGGATACACCGGGGAGCTGTTTTTT.

In this sample, this clone turned up a few times. The chain uses TRBV11-2 and TRBJ1-1; D gene uncertain. Between the trimmed V and J ends, which lost 8 bases and 1 base, there was a span of 11 bases. This CDR3 contains 13 residues. The germline CDR1 and CDR2 sequences are SGHAT and FQNNGV. CDR3 in DNA: TGTGCCAGCCTGAGGGCAGGGAACACTGAAGCTTTCTTT. This encodes CASLRAGNTEAFF.

The chain recombines TRBV28 with TRBJ2-7; D is possibly TRBD2 (6 bases). The CDR3 is made up of 14 amino acids. Germline V lookup: CDR1 MDHEN, CDR2 SYDVKM. Trimming stripped 8 bases from V and 4 bases from J, with 18 bases between. The CDR3 DNA reads as TGTGCCAGCTTTAGACTAGGGCGGAATTACGAGCAGTACTTC. Protein product: CASFRLGRNYEQYF.

This clone is a singleton in its sample. V gene TRBV7-8 combines with J gene TRBJ1-1, with D hard to call. V lost 5 bases, J lost 1 base, and 11 bases lay in between. Germline V gene data show CDR1 as SGHVS and CDR2 as FQNEAQ. The CDR3 length is 14 residues. CDR3 coding DNA: TGTGCCAGCAGCCAAAGTGAGGGGAACACTGAAGCTTTCTTT. Translated: CASSQSEGNTEAFF.

V gene TRBV5-1 combines with J gene TRBJ2-1; TRBD2 matches at 14 bases. V gave up 7 bases and J gave up 7 bases; unmatched junction bases: 25. Germline CDR1 reads SGHRS; CDR2 reads YFSETQ. The CDR3 length is 21 residues. The CDR3 is CASPFQGTLRLAGGPNNEQFF. As DNA, the CDR3 is TGCGCCAGCCCCTTTCAGGGGACCCTAAGACTAGCGGGAGGGCCTAATAATGAGCAGTTCTTC. Using reference TRBV5-1 and TRBJ2-1 for the parts outside the CDR3, the full variable domain is KAGVTQTPRYLIKTRGQQVTLSCSPISGHRSVSWYQQTPGQGLQFLFEYFSETQRNKGNFPGRFSGRQFSNSRSEMNVSTLELGDSALYLCASPFQGTLRLAGGPNNEQFFGPGTRLTVL.

The chain recombines TRBV27 with TRBJ2-5; D might be TRBD1 (6 bases). Looked up from germline, CDR1 is MNHEY and CDR2 is SMNVEV (reference sequence). V was pared by 6 bases and J by 2 bases, with 13 bases between. This CDR3 region has 14 residues. CDR3 region: CASSSQGRQETQYF. In nucleotides, the CDR3 is TGTGCCAGCAGCTCACAGGGAAGGCAAGAGACCCAGTACTTC.

This clone occurred a few times. The V gene is TRBV6-5, the J gene TRBJ2-2; a possible D gene is TRBD2 (6 bases). The germline gives CDR1 MNHEY, CDR2 SVGAGI. This CDR3 contains 15 residues. Trimming took off 4 bases at V and 8 bases at J, with 17 bases between the two ends. For the CDR3, the DNA is TGTGCCAGCAGTTTGCTAGCGATATATAAGGGGGAGCTGTTTTTT. Its translation: CASSLLAIYKGELFF.

This chain uses TRBV4-3 with TRBJ1-2; TRBD1 aligns across 7 bases. Trimming cost V 1 base and J 3 bases; bases outside gene matches: 14. Germline assignment: CDR1 LGHNA and CDR2 YSLEER. The CDR3 contains 18 residues. Here the CDR3 reads CASSQGSTGRLSDYGYTF. As DNA, the CDR3 is TGCGCCAGCAGCCAAGGTTCGACAGGGAGACTTTCGGACTATGGCTACACCTTC.

This chain connects TRBV4-2 to TRBJ1-2; D perhaps matches TRBD1 (5 bases). V lost 7 bases to trimming and J lost 4 bases, with 16 bases between them. Germline assignment: CDR1 LGHNA and CDR2 YNFKEQ. The CDR3 runs to 14 residues. The CDR3 spells CASTTGQGSYGYTF. CDR3 bases: TGTGCCAGCACCACTGGGCAGGGAAGCTATGGCTACACCTTC.

This rearrangement joins TRBV9 to TRBJ2-1; a weak D match, TRBD2 (5 bases). This CDR3 comprises 15 residues. V was cut by 4 bases and J by 4 bases, with 15 bases left in between. Germline lookup yields CDR1 SGDLS and CDR2 YYNGEE. As DNA, the CDR3 is TGTGCCAGCAGCTCGAGGAGCGGCACGTACAATGAGCAGTTCTTC. Amino acids: CASSSRSGTYNEQFF.

The chain recombines TRBV7-9 with TRBJ2-5, with TRBD1 as a possible D gene (6 bases). Trimming took off 6 bases at V and 5 bases at J, with 16 bases between the two ends. This CDR3 comprises 14 residues. Germline V gene sequence: CDR1 SEHNR, CDR2 FQNEAQ (reference sequence). The CDR3 reads CASSLTRRGETQYF. In DNA form, the CDR3 reads TGTGCCAGCAGTCTAACTAGAAGGGGGGAGACCCAGTACTTC. Supplemented by reference TRBV7-9 and TRBJ2-5, the full variable domain reads DTGVSQNPRHKITKRGQNVTFRCDPISEHNRLYWYRQTLGQGPEFLTYFQNEAQLEKSRLLSDRFSAERPKGSFSTLEIQRTEQGDSAMYLCASSLTRRGETQYFGPGTRLLVL.

This sequence joins TRBV27 and TRBJ1-5, with unresolved D. Germline values: CDR1 MNHEY, CDR2 SMNVEV (reference sequence). V shed 5 bases and J shed 5 bases, with 19 bases lying between them. This CDR3 spans 16 amino acids. CDR3 region: CASSDATRLLHQPQHF. The CDR3 coding sequence is TGTGCCAGCAGTGACGCGACACGTCTTCTTCATCAGCCCCAGCATTTT.

The J gene is TRBJ1-3, the V gene TRBV30; D remains ambiguous. Looked up from germline, CDR1 is GTSNPN and CDR2 is SVGIG (reference sequence). The ends were cut back, 2 bases at V and 0 bases at J, with 11 bases in the middle. The CDR3 has 15 amino acids. CDR3 loop: CAWSFPRSSGNTIYF. For the CDR3, the DNA is TGTGCCTGGAGTTTCCCCCGGAGCTCTGGAAACACCATATATTTT.

This clone was recorded only once. This sequence joins TRBV27 and TRBJ1-2, with D maybe TRBD1 (5 bases). Germline CDR1 is MNHEY and CDR2 is SMNVEV (reference sequence). CDR3 length equals 15 residues. V was shortened by 3 bases and J by 0 bases, with 11 bases between the two germline ends. CDR3 sequence: CASSLMGGANYGYTF. The DNA of the CDR3 is TGTGCCAGCAGTTTGATGGGGGGTGCTAACTATGGCTACACCTTC.

The J gene is TRBJ2-1, the V gene TRBV6-5, with 10 positions matching TRBD2. Germline assignment: CDR1 MNHEY and CDR2 SVGAGI. The J segment lost 4 bases and the V segment lost 5 bases, leaving 5 bases of the junction unmatched. CDR3 length: 15 amino acids. DNA of the CDR3: TGTGCCAGCAGTCCTAGCGGGAGCGGTTACAATGAGCAGTTCTTC. Amino acid sequence: CASSPSGSGYNEQFF.

The rearrangement links TRBV6-5 to TRBJ1-2, with TRBD1 matching over 9 bases. The CDR3 extends over 11 amino acids. J was trimmed by 8 bases and V by 8 bases; bases with no gene match: 3. Germline values: CDR1 MNHEY, CDR2 SVGAGI. CDR3 sequence (DNA): TGTGCCAGCGGGACAGGGTTGGGCTACACCTTC. As protein: CASGTGLGYTF.